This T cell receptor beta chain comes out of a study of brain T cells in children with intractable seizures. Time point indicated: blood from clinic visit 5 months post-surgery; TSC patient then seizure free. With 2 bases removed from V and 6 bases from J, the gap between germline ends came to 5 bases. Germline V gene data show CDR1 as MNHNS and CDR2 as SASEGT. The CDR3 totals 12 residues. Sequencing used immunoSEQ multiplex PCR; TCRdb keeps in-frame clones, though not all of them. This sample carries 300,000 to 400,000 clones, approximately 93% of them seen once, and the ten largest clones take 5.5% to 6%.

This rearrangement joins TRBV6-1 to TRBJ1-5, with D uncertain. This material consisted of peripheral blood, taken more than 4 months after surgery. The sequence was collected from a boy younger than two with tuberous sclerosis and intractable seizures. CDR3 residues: CASSERGQPQHF. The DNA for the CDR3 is TGTGCCAGCAGTGAACGGGGTCAGCCCCAGCATTTT.